These 21 T cell receptor beta chains originate from one sample sequenced in a study of cytomegalovirus exposure and HLA in healthy donors. In the PCR, 60 Vbeta and 13 Jbeta primers were used. TCRdb's copy holds only in-frame clones and misses some; the assay was immunoSEQ multiplex PCR. The table has 110,000 to 150,000 clones, 70% to 80% seen once. Sequenced: PBMCs. The receptors shown here come from a woman aged 55-75 years in good health and CMV-seropositive.

This chain uses TRBV10-3 with TRBJ1-2, with D uncertain. Trimming removed 10 bases at V and 0 bases at J, with 9 bases between. The CDR3 has 12 amino acids. Germline lookup yields CDR1 ENHRY and CDR2 SYGVKD. CDR3 nucleotide sequence: TGTGCCAGCACAGAAGCTAACTATGGCTACACCTTC. It is translated as CASTEANYGYTF.

The chain recombines TRBV2 with TRBJ2-1; 11 nucleotides line up with TRBD1. Germline V gene data show CDR1 as SNHLY and CDR2 as FYNNEI. The CDR3 contains 12 residues. J gave up 8 bases and V 6 bases, and 0 bases lay outside the gene matches. The CDR3 DNA reads TGTGCCAGCAGGGACAGGGGGCATGAGCAGTTCTTC. Translation gives CASRDRGHEQFF.

This clone has more than one count but fewer than ten. The V gene is TRBV5-5, the J gene TRBJ2-7; TRBD1 is a possible D gene (5 bases). Trimming removed 0 bases from V and 2 bases from J, with 9 bases in between. The CDR3 totals 14 residues. Germline V gives CDR1 SGHKS, CDR2 YYEKEE (reference sequence). For the CDR3, the DNA is TGTGCCAGCAGCTTGGAACTCAGGGCCTACGAGCAGTACTTC. Translation: CASSLELRAYEQYF.

This sequence joins TRBV4-1 and TRBJ2-2; 12 bases align to TRBD2. The CDR3 is made up of 18 amino acids. The germline V gene encodes CDR1 MGHRA and CDR2 YSYEKL. J gave up 2 bases and V 4 bases, and 8 bases lay outside the gene matches. The CDR3 sequence: CASSLGLAGSPNTGELFF. The CDR3 nucleotides are TGCGCCAGCAGCCTAGGACTAGCGGGGAGCCCTAACACCGGGGAGCTGTTTTTT.

This rearrangement joins TRBV5-1 to TRBJ2-7; 10 positions agree with TRBD1. The V and J ends lost 5 bases and 2 bases, in that order; junction bases with no gene match: 7. The CDR3 is 15 amino acids. Per germline, CDR1 SGHRS and CDR2 YFSETQ. CDR3 sequence reads: CASRPPGQGTYEQYF. CDR3 sequence (DNA): TGCGCCAGCAGGCCACCGGGACAGGGGACCTACGAGCAGTACTTC.

This clone was observed once. This chain joins TRBV28 and TRBJ1-6; 7 nucleotides line up with TRBD1. The CDR3 contains 14 residues. The V gene end was trimmed by 8 bases and the J gene end by 7 bases; junction bases not matched to a gene: 8. Germline-derived CDR1 and CDR2 are MDHEN and SYDVKM. The DNA of the CDR3 is TGTGCCAGCGCCCTTGGGACAGTCAATTCACCCCTCCACTTT. This gives the protein CASALGTVNSPLHF.

The chain joins TRBV18 to TRBJ1-2; D perhaps matches TRBD1 (5 bases). Looked up from germline, CDR1 is KGHSH and CDR2 is LQKENI. The CDR3 loop spans 14 amino acids. Between the trimmed V and J ends, which lost 2 bases and 8 bases, there was a span of 15 bases. The CDR3 DNA follows: TGTGCCAGCTCACCAGTCGGGGGATCGCGAGGCTACACCTTC. Residues: CASSPVGGSRGYTF.

The gene calls are TRBV5-4 and TRBJ1-2; D is unclear. Trimming left V 3 bases short and J 2 bases short, with 8 bases between. The CDR3 runs 13 residues. The V gene's germline CDR1 is SGHNT and CDR2 YYREEE (reference sequence). The CDR3 here is CASSSTENYGYTF. CDR3 in DNA: TGTGCCAGCAGCTCAACAGAAAACTATGGCTACACCTTC.

The chain links TRBV6-5 to TRBJ2-1; possibly TRBD2 for D (5 bases). This CDR3 spans 13 amino acids. CDR1 MNHEY and CDR2 SVGAGI come from the germline V gene. The ends were cut back, 2 bases at V and 4 bases at J, with 6 bases in the middle. This chain's CDR3 is CASSYSGYNEQFF. The CDR3 bases are TGTGCCAGCAGTTACAGCGGATACAATGAGCAGTTCTTC.

The rearrangement joins TRBV30 to TRBJ1-3; 7 positions agree with TRBD1. Germline lookup yields CDR1 GTSNPN and CDR2 SVGIG (reference sequence). This CDR3 contains 13 residues. The V segment lost 5 bases and the J segment 4 bases; nucleotides outside the gene matches: 5. The CDR3 sequence: CAWAWTGGNTIYF. As DNA, the CDR3 is TGTGCCTGGGCTTGGACAGGAGGAAACACCATATATTTT.

This clone appeared a few times. This rearrangement joins TRBV6-5 to TRBJ2-5; TRBD2 is a possible D gene (5 bases). This CDR3 has 12 amino acids. V lost 7 bases and J 5 bases, leaving 11 bases between the germline ends. The germline CDR1 and CDR2 sequences are MNHEY and SVGAGI. The chain's CDR3 is CASMDFRETQYF. CDR3 sequence (DNA): TGTGCCAGCATGGACTTCAGGGAGACCCAGTACTTC.

The chain is built from TRBV15 and TRBJ2-6; D unresolved. CDR1 is LNHNV, CDR2 YYDKDF, per germline (reference sequence). The CDR3 spans 15 residues. Deletions cut 3 bases from V and 1 base from J, with 7 bases between. The CDR3 DNA follows: TGTGCCACCAGCAGTCGAGGATCTGGGGCCAACGTCCTGACTTTC. This translates into CATSSRGSGANVLTF.

V is TRBV2 and J is TRBJ1-3, with D possibly TRBD1 on 6 matching bases. Germline V gene lookup returns CDR1 SNHLY and CDR2 FYNNEI. The CDR3 is 14 amino acids. Trimming left V 5 bases short and J 2 bases short, with 10 bases between. The CDR3 DNA sequence: TGTGCCAGCAGTAACAGGGTGACTGGAAACACCATATATTTT. Its protein is CASSNRVTGNTIYF. Together with reference TRBV2 and TRBJ1-3, the CDR3 gives the full variable domain: EPEVTQTPSHQVTQMGQEVILRCVPISNHLYFYWYRQILGQKVEFLVSFYNNEISEKSEIFDDQFSVERPDGSNFTLKIRSTKLEDSAMYFCASSNRVTGNTIYFGEGSWLTVV.

CDR3 nucleotide sequence: TGTGCCAGCAGTTACAGCGGGAGACGGGCAGATACGCAGTATTTT. Its translation is CASSYSGRRADTQYF. This chain joins TRBV6-5 and TRBJ2-3, with 8 bases that match TRBD2. The CDR3 is 15 residues long. Germline V gene lookup returns CDR1 MNHEY and CDR2 SVGAGI. J lost 4 bases, V lost 2 bases, and 5 bases had no gene match.

A few counts support this clone. This chain links TRBV5-1 with TRBJ1-1; the match to TRBD1 covers 7 bases. The CDR3 covers 14 residues. V trimming: 4 bases; J trimming: 1 base; junction bases outside the gene matches: 4. Germline V lookup: CDR1 SGHRS, CDR2 YFSETQ. This CDR3 reads CASSIRQGNTEAFF. The CDR3 DNA sequence: TGCGCCAGCAGCATACGACAGGGGAACACTGAAGCTTTCTTT.

This chain uses TRBV18 with TRBJ1-3; D is ambiguous. The CDR3 length is 13 residues. V was pared by 8 bases and J by 0 bases, with 8 bases between. The germline gives CDR1 KGHSH, CDR2 LQKENI. Written as DNA, the CDR3 is TGTGCCAGCCAACTTACCTCTGGAAACACCATATATTTT. It translates to CASQLTSGNTIYF.

This clone was recorded only once. The rearrangement links TRBV6-1 to TRBJ1-1; D not certain. The V end lost 8 bases, the J end lost 8 bases, and 21 bases lay between the germline ends. CDR1 MNHNS and CDR2 SASEGT come from the germline V gene. This CDR3 spans 14 amino acids. The chain's CDR3 is CASSEVSGIREAFF. The CDR3 DNA reads TGTGCCAGCTCTGAAGTATCGGGGATCCGGGAAGCTTTCTTT.

This clone was recorded only once. The rearrangement links TRBV7-9 to TRBJ2-3, with D unresolved. V lost 5 bases to trimming and J lost 6 bases, with 6 bases between them. Germline CDR1 is SEHNR and CDR2 is FQNEAQ (reference sequence). The CDR3 consists of 11 residues. Here the CDR3 DNA reads TGTGCCAGCAGCCACGGTGATACGCAGTATTTT. Translation gives CASSHGDTQYF.

The chain couples TRBV9 to TRBJ2-1, with TRBD1 as a possible D gene (6 bases). The germline gives CDR1 SGDLS, CDR2 YYNGEE. CDR3 length: 14 amino acids. The V gene lost 0 bases and the J gene lost 8 bases, with 12 bases spanning the gap. CDR3 sequence: CASSVARNRDEQFF. The CDR3, as DNA: TGTGCCAGCAGCGTAGCTCGCAACAGGGATGAGCAGTTCTTC.

V is TRBV7-2 and J is TRBJ2-6, with D perhaps matching TRBD1 (7 bases). In germline, CDR1 is SGHTA, CDR2 FQGNSA. The length of the CDR3 is 16 residues. V gave up 5 bases and J gave up 5 bases, with 16 bases separating them. DNA of the CDR3: TGTGCCAGCAGCCCCGGGGACAGCGGGCGGGCCAACGTCCTGACTTTC. Amino acids: CASSPGDSGRANVLTF.

This chain links TRBV5-6 with TRBJ1-1, with 12 bases fitting TRBD1. This CDR3 is 15 amino acids long. Germline-derived CDR1 and CDR2 are SGHDT and YYEEEE. After removal of 0 bases from V and 7 bases from J, the junction contained 4 bases not matched to a gene. CDR3 nucleotides: TGTGCCAGCAGCTTGGAGGGGACAGGGGGCGTTGAAGCTTTCTTT. Protein product: CASSLEGTGGVEAFF.